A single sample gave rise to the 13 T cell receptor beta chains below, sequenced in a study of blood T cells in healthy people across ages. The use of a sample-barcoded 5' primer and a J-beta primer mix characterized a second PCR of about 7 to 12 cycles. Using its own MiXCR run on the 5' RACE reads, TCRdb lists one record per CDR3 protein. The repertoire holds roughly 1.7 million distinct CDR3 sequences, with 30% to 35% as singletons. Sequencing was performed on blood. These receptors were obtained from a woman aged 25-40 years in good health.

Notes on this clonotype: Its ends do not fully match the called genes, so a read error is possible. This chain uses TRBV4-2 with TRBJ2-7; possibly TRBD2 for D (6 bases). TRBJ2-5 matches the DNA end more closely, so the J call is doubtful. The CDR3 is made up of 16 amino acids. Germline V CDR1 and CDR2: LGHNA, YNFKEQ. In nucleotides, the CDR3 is TGTGTCAGCAGCCTCCTACCCACTGGCGGGGCTGAGACCCAGTACTTC. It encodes CVSSLLPTGGAETQYF.

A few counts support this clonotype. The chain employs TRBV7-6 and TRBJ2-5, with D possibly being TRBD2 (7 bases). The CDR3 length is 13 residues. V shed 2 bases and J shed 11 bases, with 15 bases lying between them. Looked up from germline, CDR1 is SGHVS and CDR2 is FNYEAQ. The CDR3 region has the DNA TGTGCCAGCAGCTTATTAGAGGGGGGGGAGCAGTACTTC. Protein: CASSLLEGGEQYF.

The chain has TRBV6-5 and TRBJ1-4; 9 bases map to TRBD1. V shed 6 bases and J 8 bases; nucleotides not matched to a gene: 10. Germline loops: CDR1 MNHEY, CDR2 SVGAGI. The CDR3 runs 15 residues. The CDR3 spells CASSPTGQGVEKLFF. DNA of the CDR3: TGTGCCAGCAGCCCAACGGGACAGGGAGTGGAAAAACTGTTTTTT.

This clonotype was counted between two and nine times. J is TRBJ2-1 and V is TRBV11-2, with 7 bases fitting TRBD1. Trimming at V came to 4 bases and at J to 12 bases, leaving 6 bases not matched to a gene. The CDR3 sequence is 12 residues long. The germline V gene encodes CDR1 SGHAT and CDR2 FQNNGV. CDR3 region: CASSSRQGWQFF. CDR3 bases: TGTGCCAGCAGCTCGAGACAGGGCTGGCAGTTCTTC.

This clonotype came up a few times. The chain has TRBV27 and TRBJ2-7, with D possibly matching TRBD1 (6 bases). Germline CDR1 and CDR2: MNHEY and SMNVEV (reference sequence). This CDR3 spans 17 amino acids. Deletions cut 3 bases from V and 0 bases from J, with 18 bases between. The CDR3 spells CASSLAPPDRRSYEQYF. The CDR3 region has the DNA TGTGCCAGCAGTTTGGCACCCCCTGACAGGCGCTCCTACGAGCAGTACTTC.

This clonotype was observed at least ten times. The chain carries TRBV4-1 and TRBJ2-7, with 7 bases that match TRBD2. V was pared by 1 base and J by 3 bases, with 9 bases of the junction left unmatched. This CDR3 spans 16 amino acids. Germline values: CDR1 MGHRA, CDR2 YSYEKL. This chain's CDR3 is CASSQGTRTRGYEQYF. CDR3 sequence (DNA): TGCGCCAGCAGCCAAGGAACCCGGACTAGGGGCTACGAGCAGTACTTC.

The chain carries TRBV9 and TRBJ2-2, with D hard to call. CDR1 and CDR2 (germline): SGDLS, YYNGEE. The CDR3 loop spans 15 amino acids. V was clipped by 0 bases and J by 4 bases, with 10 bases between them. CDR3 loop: CASSVGKVITGELFF. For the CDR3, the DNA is TGTGCCAGCAGCGTAGGTAAAGTGATCACCGGGGAGCTGTTTTTT.

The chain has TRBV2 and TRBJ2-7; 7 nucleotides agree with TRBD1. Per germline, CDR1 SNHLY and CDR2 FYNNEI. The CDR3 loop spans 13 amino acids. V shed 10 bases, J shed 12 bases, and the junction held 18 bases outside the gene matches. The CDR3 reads CATGDSFSYGLYF. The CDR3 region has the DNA TGTGCCACCGGGGACAGTTTCTCCTACGGGCTGTACTTC.

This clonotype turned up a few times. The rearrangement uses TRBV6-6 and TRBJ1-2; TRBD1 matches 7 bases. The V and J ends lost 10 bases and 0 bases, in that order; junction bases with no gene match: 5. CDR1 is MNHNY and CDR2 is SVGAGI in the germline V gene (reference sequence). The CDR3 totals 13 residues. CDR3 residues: CATWTGANYGYTF. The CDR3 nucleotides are TGTGCCACTTGGACAGGAGCTAACTATGGCTACACCTTC.

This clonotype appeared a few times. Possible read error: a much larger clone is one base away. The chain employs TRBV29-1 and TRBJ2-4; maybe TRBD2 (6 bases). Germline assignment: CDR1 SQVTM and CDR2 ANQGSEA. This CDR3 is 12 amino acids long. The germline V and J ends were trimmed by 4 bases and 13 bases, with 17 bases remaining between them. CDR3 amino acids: CSVAGRTYGQYF. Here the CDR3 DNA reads TGCAGCGTTGCCGGGAGAACCTACGGGCAGTACTTC.

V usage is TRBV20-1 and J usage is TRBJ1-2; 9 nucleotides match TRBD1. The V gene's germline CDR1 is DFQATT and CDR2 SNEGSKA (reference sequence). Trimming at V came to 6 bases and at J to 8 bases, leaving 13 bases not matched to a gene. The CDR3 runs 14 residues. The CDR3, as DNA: TGCAGTGCGCGAGAGGACAGGGGCCAGGGCGGCTACACCTTC. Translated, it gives CSAREDRGQGGYTF.

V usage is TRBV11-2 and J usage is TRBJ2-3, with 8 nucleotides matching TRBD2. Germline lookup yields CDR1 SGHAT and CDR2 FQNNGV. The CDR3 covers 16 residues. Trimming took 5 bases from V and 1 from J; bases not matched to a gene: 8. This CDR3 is CASSPGGREGTDTQYF. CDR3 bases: TGTGCCAGCAGCCCGGGGGGGCGGGAAGGCACAGATACGCAGTATTTT.

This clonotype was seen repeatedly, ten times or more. CDR3 loop: CASSQVVGETQYF. CDR3 in DNA: TGCGCCAGCAGCCAAGTGGTAGGAGAGACCCAGTACTTC. The rearrangement links TRBV4-1 to TRBJ2-5; D gene unclear. Between the trimmed V and J ends, which lost 1 base and 4 bases, there was a span of 7 bases. Germline V gene lookup returns CDR1 MGHRA and CDR2 YSYEKL. This CDR3 is 13 amino acids long.